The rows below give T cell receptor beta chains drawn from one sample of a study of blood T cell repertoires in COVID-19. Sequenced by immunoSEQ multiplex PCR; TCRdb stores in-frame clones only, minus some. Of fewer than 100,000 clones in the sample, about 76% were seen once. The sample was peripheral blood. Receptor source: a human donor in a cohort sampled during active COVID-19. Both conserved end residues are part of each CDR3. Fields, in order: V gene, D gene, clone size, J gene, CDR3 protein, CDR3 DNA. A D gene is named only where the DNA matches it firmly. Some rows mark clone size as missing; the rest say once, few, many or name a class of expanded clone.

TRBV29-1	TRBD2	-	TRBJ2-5	CSTTSGLAGQGAQYF	TGCAGCACCACATCTGGACTAGCGGGACAAGGGGCCCAGTACTTC
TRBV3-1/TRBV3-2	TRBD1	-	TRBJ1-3	CASSQDGQGVWNTIYF	TGTGCCAGCAGCCAAGATGGACAGGGCGTATGGAACACCATATATTTT
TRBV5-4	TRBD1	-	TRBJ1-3	CASSYGTGFGNTIYF	TGTGCCAGCAGCTACGGGACAGGCTTTGGAAACACCATATATTTT
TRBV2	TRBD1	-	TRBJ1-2	CASTEGDSRNYGYTF	TGTGCCAGCACCGAGGGGGACAGCAGAAACTATGGCTACACCTTC
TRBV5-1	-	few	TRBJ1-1	CASSSGVGEMAEAFF	TGCGCCAGCAGCTCGGGGGTCGGGGAGATGGCTGAAGCTTTCTTT
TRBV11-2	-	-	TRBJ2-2	CASSFGRAGELFF	TGTGCCAGCAGCTTTGGGCGAGCCGGGGAGCTGTTTTTT
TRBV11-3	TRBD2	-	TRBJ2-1	CASSLVGTSGNNEQFF	TGTGCCAGCAGCTTAGTAGGGACTAGCGGAAACAATGAGCAGTTCTTC
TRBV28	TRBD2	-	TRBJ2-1	CASSLSGLERGDGGFF	TGTGCCAGCAGTTTATCCGGACTAGAAAGAGGAGATGGGGGGTTCTTC
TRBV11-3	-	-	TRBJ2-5	CASSFRDETQYF	TGTGCCAGCAGCTTCAGGGATGAGACCCAGTACTTC
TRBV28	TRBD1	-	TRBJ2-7	CASNPGQSYEQYF	TGTGCCAGCAACCCGGGACAGTCCTACGAGCAGTACTTC
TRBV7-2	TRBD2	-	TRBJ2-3	CASSLDRTSATDTQYF	TGTGCCAGCAGCTTAGATCGGACTAGCGCCACAGATACGCAGTATTTT
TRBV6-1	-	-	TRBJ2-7	CASSETGNYEQYF	TGTGCCAGCAGTGAAACAGGGAACTACGAGCAGTACTTC
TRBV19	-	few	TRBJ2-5	CASSMRAQETQYF	TGTGCCAGTAGTATGCGGGCCCAAGAGACCCAGTACTTC
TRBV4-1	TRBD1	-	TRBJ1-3	CASSQRTGNTGNTIYF	TGCGCCAGCAGCCAAAGGACAGGGAATACTGGAAACACCATATATTTT
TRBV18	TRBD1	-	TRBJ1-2	CASSSDRGRGLYYGYTF	TGTGCCAGCTCATCTGACAGGGGGCGCGGACTGTACTATGGCTACACCTTC
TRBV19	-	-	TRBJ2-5	CASSSVVQETQYF	TGTGCCAGTAGTTCGGTAGTCCAAGAGACCCAGTACTTC
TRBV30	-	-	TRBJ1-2	CAWAGERGGYTF	TGTGCCTGGGCAGGGGAGAGAGGTGGCTACACCTTC
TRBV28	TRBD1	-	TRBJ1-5	CASSPRQGSINQPQHF	TGTGCCAGCAGTCCGAGACAGGGGTCCATAAATCAGCCCCAGCATTTT
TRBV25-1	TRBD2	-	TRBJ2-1	CASSEERELFF	TGTGCCAGCAGTGAGGAGCGGGAACTGTTCTTC
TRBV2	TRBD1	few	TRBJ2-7	CASSGRRGLYEQYF	TGTGCCAGCAGTGGGCGCAGGGGGCTGTACGAGCAGTACTTC
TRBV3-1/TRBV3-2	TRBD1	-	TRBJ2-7	CASSQGDSYEQYF	TGTGCCAGCAGCCAAGGGGACAGCTACGAGCAGTACTTC
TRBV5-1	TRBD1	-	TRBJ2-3	CASSLGGTGITDTQYF	TGCGCCAGCAGCTTGGGAGGGACAGGGATCACAGATACGCAGTATTTT
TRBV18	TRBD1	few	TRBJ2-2	CASSTGGFTGELFF	TGTGCCAGCTCGACAGGGGGATTTACCGGGGAGCTGTTTTTT
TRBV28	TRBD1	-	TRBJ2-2	CASIVSGTGGAGELFF	TGTGCCAGCATCGTTTCCGGGACAGGGGGCGCCGGGGAGCTGTTTTTT
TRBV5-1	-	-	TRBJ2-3	CASSPGGVASTDTQYF	TGCGCCAGCAGCCCGGGCGGGGTGGCTAGCACAGATACGCAGTATTTT
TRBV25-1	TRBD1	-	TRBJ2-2	CASSESDRDPGELFF	TGTGCCAGCAGTGAATCCGACAGGGACCCCGGGGAGCTGTTTTTT